These 23 T cell receptor beta chains originate from one sample sequenced in a study of radiotherapy plus CTLA-4 blockade in lung cancer. Assay used: immunoSEQ multiplex PCR; TCRdb lists only in-frame clones, some missing. The sample has approximately 48,000 clones; 84% are singletons. The sequences come from peripheral blood, collected from a patient treated with radiotherapy plus ipilimumab. Receptor source: a human donor with non-small cell lung cancer whose response to radiotherapy plus ipilimumab could not be evaluated.

CDR3 nucleotide sequence: TGTGCCAGCAGTTTTTCAGGGGAGGGAAACACCATATATTTT. As protein: CASSFSGEGNTIYF. The chain combines TRBV6-5 with TRBJ1-3; D perhaps matches TRBD1 (6 bases). From germline, CDR1 is MNHEY and CDR2 SVGAGI. Trimming removed 4 bases from V and 4 bases from J, with 11 bases in between. The CDR3 spans 14 residues.

This clone was detected only a few times. The chain couples TRBV4-3 to TRBJ2-7, with 9 positions matching TRBD1. Germline V gene sequence: CDR1 LGHNA, CDR2 YSLEER. J gave up 5 bases and V 4 bases, and 6 bases lay outside the gene matches. The CDR3 has 14 amino acids. The CDR3 coding sequence is TGCGCCAGCAGCCCTCGGACAGGGGACCACGAGCAGTACTTC. It is translated as CASSPRTGDHEQYF.

The rearrangement joins TRBV19 to TRBJ1-2, with D possibly matching TRBD1 (6 bases). The CDR3 has 11 residues. Germline lookup yields CDR1 LNHDA and CDR2 SQIVND (reference sequence). Trimming shortened V by 9 bases and J by 6 bases, and 11 bases separated the two germline ends. CDR3 sequence reads: CASSAGDGYTF. The CDR3 nucleotides read TGTGCCAGCTCCGCAGGGGATGGCTACACCTTC. The entire variable domain, with the rest obtained from reference TRBV19 and TRBJ1-2, is as follows: DGGITQSPKYLFRKEGQNVTLSCEQNLNHDAMYWYRQDPGQGLRLIYYSQIVNDFQKGDIAEGYSVSREKKESFPLTVTSAQKNPTAFYLCASSAGDGYTFGSGTRLTVV.

The chain uses TRBV5-1 and TRBJ2-5; 7 nucleotides match TRBD1. Trimming took 1 base from V and 5 from J; bases not matched to a gene: 8. The germline CDR1 and CDR2 sequences are SGHRS and YFSETQ. The CDR3 length is 15 residues. CDR3 region: CASSLFPWDSETQYF. The CDR3 region has the DNA TGCGCCAGCAGCTTGTTCCCGTGGGACAGTGAGACCCAGTACTTC.

J is TRBJ1-2 and V is TRBV5-6, with 7 bases that match TRBD1. The V gene's germline CDR1 is SGHDT and CDR2 YYEEEE. The CDR3 runs 16 residues. The ends lost 4 bases at V and 4 bases at J; junction bases unmatched: 13. The chain's CDR3 is CASSRLTGFGTYGYTF. CDR3 nucleotides: TGTGCCAGCAGCCGCTTGACAGGGTTTGGGACCTATGGCTACACCTTC. Filled out from reference TRBV5-6 and TRBJ1-2, the complete variable domain reads DAGVTQSPTHLIKTRGQQVTLRCSPKSGHDTVSWYQQALGQGPQFIFQYYEEEERQRGNFPDRFSGHQFPNYSSELNVNALLLGDSALYLCASSRLTGFGTYGYTFGSGTRLTVV.

The rearrangement joins TRBV4-3 to TRBJ1-3, with D uncertain. The CDR3 spans 13 residues. The V gene lost 6 bases and the J gene lost 0 bases, with 6 bases spanning the gap. Germline V CDR1 and CDR2: LGHNA, YSLEER. The CDR3: CASRQHSGNTIYF. CDR3 sequence (DNA): TGCGCCAGCAGACAGCACTCTGGAAACACCATATATTTT.

The J gene is TRBJ1-3, the V gene TRBV28; weak D call: TRBD1 (5 bases). V dropped 2 bases and J dropped 0 bases, with 17 bases sitting between them. CDR1 and CDR2 from the germline V gene are MDHEN and SYDVKM. The length of the CDR3 is 18 residues. The CDR3 reads CASSLIGATSYSGNTIYF. In nucleotides, the CDR3 is TGTGCCAGCAGTTTAATAGGGGCGACATCGTACTCTGGAAACACCATATATTTT. Together with reference TRBV28 and TRBJ1-3, the CDR3 gives the full variable domain: DVKVTQSSRYLVKRTGEKVFLECVQDMDHENMFWYRQDPGLGLRLIYFSYDVKMKEKGDIPEGYSVSREKKERFSLILESASTNQTSMYLCASSLIGATSYSGNTIYFGEGSWLTVV.

The gene calls are TRBV4-2 and TRBJ2-1; 7 bases agree with TRBD2. This CDR3 contains 15 residues. Germline lookup yields CDR1 LGHNA and CDR2 YNFKEQ. The ends lost 0 bases at V and 7 bases at J; junction bases unmatched: 6. In nucleotides, the CDR3 is TGTGCCAGCAGCCAAGACCGCGGGAGCCGGAATGAGCAGTTCTTC. Translation: CASSQDRGSRNEQFF.

The chain employs TRBV9 and TRBJ2-1; 10 nucleotides align to TRBD1. CDR3 size: 15 residues. V was pared by 4 bases and J by 7 bases, with 8 bases of the junction left unmatched. CDR1 is SGDLS and CDR2 is YYNGEE in the germline V gene. The CDR3 region is CASSLQDRGINEQFF. CDR3 bases: TGTGCCAGCAGCCTACAGGACAGGGGGATAAATGAGCAGTTCTTC.

The CDR3 sequence is CASSLALPEQYF. CDR3 coding DNA: TGTGCCAGCAGCTTAGCCCTCCCTGAGCAGTACTTC. This chain joins TRBV7-2 and TRBJ2-7; D gene ambiguous. The CDR3 has 12 residues. The ends were cut back, 0 bases at V and 7 bases at J, with 7 bases in the middle. CDR1 is SGHTA and CDR2 is FQGNSA in the germline V gene.

This clone was counted only a few times. V and J are TRBV5-1 and TRBJ1-1, with 9 positions matching TRBD1. The V gene end was trimmed by 4 bases and the J gene end by 7 bases; junction bases not matched to a gene: 5. Germline V gene lookup returns CDR1 SGHRS and CDR2 YFSETQ. CDR3 length equals 13 residues. The CDR3 coding sequence is TGCGCCAGCAGCCGGGACAGGGCCCTTGAAGCTTTCTTT. It is translated as CASSRDRALEAFF.

This clone was recorded only once. The chain uses TRBV2 and TRBJ1-2; D remains unclear. This CDR3 is built from 14 residues. The ends were cut back, 0 bases at V and 0 bases at J, with 5 bases in the middle. Germline CDR1 SNHLY, CDR2 FYNNEI. The CDR3: CASSEAQTNYGYTF. In DNA, the CDR3 is TGTGCCAGCAGTGAAGCGCAGACTAACTATGGCTACACCTTC.

The chain combines TRBV7-9 with TRBJ1-1, with 8 bases matching TRBD1. This CDR3 is 14 amino acids long. After removal of 4 bases from V and 4 bases from J, the junction contained 5 bases not matched to a gene. Germline CDR1 and CDR2: SEHNR and FQNEAQ (reference sequence). CDR3 amino acids: CASSSRGPGTEAFF. The CDR3 bases are TGTGCCAGCAGCTCCAGGGGGCCGGGCACTGAAGCTTTCTTT.

The CDR3 here is CASSPRGGRSTEAFF. The CDR3 DNA follows: TGTGCCAGCAGCCCCCGCGGGGGGCGGAGCACTGAAGCTTTCTTT. The chain is built from TRBV7-3 and TRBJ1-1, with a possible D match to TRBD1 (6 bases). Trimming took off 5 bases at V and 4 bases at J, with 17 bases between the two ends. The CDR3 totals 15 residues. Germline V gives CDR1 SGHTA, CDR2 FQGTGA.

J is TRBJ1-1 and V is TRBV2; no definite D call. Germline V gene data show CDR1 as SNHLY and CDR2 as FYNNEI. This CDR3 is built from 15 residues. V gave up 3 bases and J gave up 1 base, with 12 bases separating them. In DNA form, the CDR3 reads TGTGCCAGCAGTGACCCCGGGTCCCAGAACACTGAAGCTTTCTTT. Translating gives CASSDPGSQNTEAFF.

J is TRBJ1-4 and V is TRBV20-1, with unresolved D. V was shortened by 3 bases and J by 8 bases, with 7 bases between the two germline ends. This CDR3 comprises 11 residues. Germline V lookup: CDR1 DFQATT, CDR2 SNEGSKA (reference sequence). In DNA form, the CDR3 reads TGCAGTGCTAGTACCCGGGAAAAACTGTTTTTT. Its translation is CSASTREKLFF.

The J gene is TRBJ1-1, the V gene TRBV7-9, with a tentative D call TRBD1 (6 bases). Trimming pared 4 bases from V and 4 bases from J, leaving 16 bases between. This CDR3 has 15 amino acids. Germline V gives CDR1 SEHNR, CDR2 FQNEAQ (reference sequence). CDR3 region: CASSSPGRGITEAFF. CDR3 DNA: TGTGCCAGCAGCTCCCCGGGGAGGGGGATCACTGAAGCTTTCTTT.

The chain couples TRBV4-1 to TRBJ2-2, with 9 positions matching TRBD2. Germline CDR1 and CDR2: MGHRA and YSYEKL. The J segment lost 0 bases and the V segment lost 1 base, leaving 9 bases of the junction unmatched. The length of the CDR3 is 19 residues. This CDR3 is CASSQARALAGTNTGELFF. Here the CDR3 DNA reads TGCGCCAGCAGCCAAGCCAGGGCCCTAGCGGGGACGAACACCGGGGAGCTGTTTTTT.

This chain uses TRBV11-2 with TRBJ2-2; D call uncertain. The V gene's germline CDR1 is SGHAT and CDR2 FQNNGV. The CDR3 has 17 residues. With 0 bases removed from V and 3 bases from J, the gap between germline ends came to 14 bases. CDR3 sequence: CASSLDLRLEDTGELFF. CDR3 in DNA: TGTGCCAGCAGCTTAGATTTACGGCTAGAGGACACCGGGGAGCTGTTTTTT.

The gene calls are TRBV5-5 and TRBJ2-7; TRBD2 might be the D (6 bases). CDR1 and CDR2 (germline): SGHKS, YYEKEE (reference sequence). V lost 0 bases, J lost 3 bases, and 10 bases lay in between. The CDR3 runs 14 residues. CDR3 DNA: TGTGCCAGCAGCTTGGTCCTAGCGCGCTACGAGCAGTACTTC. Its translation: CASSLVLARYEQYF. The full variable domain, completed using reference TRBV5-5 and TRBJ2-7, is DAGVTQSPTHLIKTRGQQVTLRCSPISGHKSVSWYQQVLGQGPQFIFQYYEKEERGRGNFPDRFSARQFPNYSSELNVNALLLGDSALYLCASSLVLARYEQYFGPGTRLTVT.

The chain has TRBV4-3 and TRBJ1-2; D is possibly TRBD1 (6 bases). Trimming removed 4 bases at V and 4 bases at J, with 19 bases between. Germline CDR1 and CDR2: LGHNA and YSLEER. This CDR3 is built from 16 residues. CDR3 loop: CASSPKLSGEGYGYTF. The CDR3 DNA is TGCGCCAGCAGCCCCAAATTGTCAGGGGAGGGCTATGGCTACACCTTC.

The genes are TRBV2 and TRBJ2-3; TRBD2 might be the D (6 bases). The CDR3 has 17 residues. Germline CDR1 and CDR2: SNHLY and FYNNEI. V dropped 5 bases and J dropped 0 bases, with 18 bases sitting between them. The CDR3 nucleotides read TGTGCCAGCAGTCCCGGGACTTCCCTACCTAGCACAGATACGCAGTATTTT. Encoded protein: CASSPGTSLPSTDTQYF.

This chain joins TRBV7-2 and TRBJ2-7; the match to TRBD2 covers 7 bases. The CDR3 has 17 residues. Germline CDR1 is SGHTA and CDR2 is FQGNSA. Losses at the gene ends were 1 base for V and 0 bases for J; bases not matched to a gene: 9. The CDR3 region has the DNA TGTGCCAGCAGCTTAGGTCTTTTGCGGGACTACTCCTACGAGCAGTACTTC. As protein: CASSLGLLRDYSYEQYF.